The 18 T cell receptor beta chains listed next were all sequenced from one sample in a study of Ad26.COV2.S vaccination and SARS-CoV-2 variants (dated by TCRdb to about 2021). The library was built by means of the immunoSEQ multiplex PCR assay. In TCRdb, the immuneACCESS table is reduced to in-frame sequences with V and J assigned. These tables do not hold every clone; where another copy was compared, an unresolved V gene accounts for under half, and the others remain unexplained. The sample has some 270,000 clones on record, approximately 90% of them singletons. 2.9% of the sample comes from the top ten. This specimen's treatment or condition label, per the study, means: roughly 19 received Ad26.COV2.S at low or high dose, single or two shots; about 5 received placebo; per-sample allocation not given. Repertoires of vaccine and placebo recipients were sequenced from samples taken on day 63 after the first injection.

Here the sequenced sample was peripheral blood, taken in a trial of Ad26.COV2.S vaccine versus placebo. These receptors were collected from a person between 18 and 65 years old who received the Ad26.COV2.S COVID-19 vaccine or a placebo.

This chain joins TRBV10-1 and TRBJ2-1; D is possibly TRBD2 (5 bases). Germline V CDR1 and CDR2: WNHNN, SYGVQD (reference sequence). The CDR3 length is 13 residues. V dropped 0 bases and J dropped 8 bases, with 8 bases sitting between them. CDR3 region: CASSESLVHEQFF. CDR3 nucleotide sequence: TGCGCCAGCAGTGAGTCACTAGTACATGAGCAGTTCTTC.

The J gene is TRBJ2-2, the V gene TRBV7-3; D might be TRBD1 (5 bases). Germline CDR1 reads SGHTA; CDR2 reads FQGTGA. The germline V and J ends were trimmed by 3 bases and 4 bases, with 6 bases remaining between them. CDR3 length: 13 amino acids. The chain's CDR3 is CASSLTVTGELFF. Here the CDR3 DNA reads TGTGCCAGCAGCTTGACAGTCACCGGGGAGCTGTTTTTT.

The V gene is TRBV30, the J gene TRBJ1-4, with D tentatively TRBD1 (5 bases). This CDR3 is 12 amino acids long. Germline lookup yields CDR1 GTSNPN and CDR2 SVGIG (reference sequence). V lost 8 bases and J 3 bases, leaving 10 bases between the germline ends. The CDR3 DNA sequence: TGTGCCCGCAGACAGTCTAATGAAAAACTGTTTTTT. Translation: CARRQSNEKLFF.

A single count supports this clone. The genes are TRBV10-3 and TRBJ1-5; 10 bases are a match to TRBD1. The CDR3 loop spans 14 amino acids. CDR1 ENHRY and CDR2 SYGVKD come from the germline V gene. After removal of 10 bases from V and 4 bases from J, the junction contained 7 bases not matched to a gene. The CDR3 DNA follows: TGTGCCAACGGCGACAGGGGGCTGAATCAGCCCCAGCATTTT. Its protein product is CANGDRGLNQPQHF.

This chain joins TRBV7-8 and TRBJ2-1; no clear D gene. Germline assignment: CDR1 SGHVS and CDR2 FQNEAQ. Trimming left V 5 bases short and J 12 bases short, with 8 bases between. This CDR3 is built from 10 residues. CDR3 sequence (DNA): TGTGCCAGCAGCCGAGCAGTGCAGTTCTTC. This codes for CASSRAVQFF.

V is TRBV6-2 or TRBV6-3 and J is TRBJ2-7, with TRBD2 matching over 7 bases. Trimming took 5 bases from V and 1 from J; bases not matched to a gene: 5. CDR1 is MNHEY and CDR2 is SVGEGT in the germline V gene. The CDR3 extends over 14 amino acids. The CDR3 loop is CASSTPGGSYEQYF. CDR3 DNA sequence: TGTGCCAGCAGTACACCGGGAGGTTCCTACGAGCAGTACTTC.

The chain carries TRBV25-1 and TRBJ2-7, with 8 bases matching TRBD1. The ends lost 7 bases at V and 3 bases at J; junction bases unmatched: 5. In germline, CDR1 is MGHDK, CDR2 SYGVNS. The length of the CDR3 is 13 residues. In DNA, the CDR3 is TGTGCCAGCACGGCAGGGGGCTTCTACGAGCAGTACTTC. Its protein is CASTAGGFYEQYF.

The rearrangement uses TRBV5-8 and TRBJ1-5; 7 bases are shared with TRBD1. The CDR3 is 15 amino acids. CDR1 SGHTS and CDR2 YDEGEE come from the germline V gene. Trimming at V came to 0 bases and at J to 4 bases, leaving 4 bases not matched to a gene. DNA for the CDR3: TGTGCCAGCAGCTTGGAGGGACAGCTAAATCAGCCCCAGCATTTT. This gives the protein CASSLEGQLNQPQHF.

In this sample, this clone turned up once. The chain links TRBV24-1 to TRBJ2-3; maybe TRBD1 (5 bases). Germline loops: CDR1 KGHDR, CDR2 SFDVKD. V lost 0 bases and J lost 2, with 8 bases in between. There are 15 residues in the CDR3. CDR3 in DNA: TGTGCCACCAGTGATTTGTACAGGAACACAGATACGCAGTATTTT. This encodes CATSDLYRNTDTQYF.

The chain couples TRBV19 to TRBJ1-5; 7 nucleotides line up with TRBD1. V was clipped by 7 bases and J by 2 bases; unmatched bases: 8. CDR3 length equals 15 residues. Per the germline V gene, CDR1 is LNHDA and CDR2 is SQIVND (reference sequence). Written as DNA, the CDR3 is TGTGCCAGTATGCGGACAGGTGCGGGCAATCAGCCCCAGCATTTT. It codes for CASMRTGAGNQPQHF.

In this sample, this clone turned up once. The chain is built from TRBV3-1 (or the pseudogene TRBV3-2) and TRBJ2-7; D perhaps matches TRBD1 (5 bases). Per the germline V gene, CDR1 is LGHDT and CDR2 is YNNKEL (reference sequence). The CDR3 extends over 12 amino acids. V lost 3 bases, J lost 3 bases, and 6 bases lay in between. The CDR3 nucleotides are TGTGCCAGCAGCCAGCAGGGCTACGAGCAGTACTTC. This gives the protein CASSQQGYEQYF.

Notes on this clone: The junction shows a germline mismatch at one end, possibly a read error. V usage is TRBV18 and J usage is TRBJ2-4, with 7 positions matching TRBD1. Germline V gives CDR1 KGHSH, CDR2 LQKENI. The CDR3 length is 17 residues. CDR3 nucleotide sequence: TGTGCCAGCTCACCAAGGGACAGCCCCCAGGGGAAAATCATTCAGTACTTC. Translated: CASSPRDSPQGKIIQYF.

This clone has a handful of counts. The rearrangement links TRBV20-1 to TRBJ1-1; no clear D gene. This CDR3 has 11 residues. Trimming removed 8 bases from V and 1 base from J, with 8 bases in between. Germline V gene sequence: CDR1 DFQATT, CDR2 SNEGSKA (reference sequence). The CDR3 bases are TGCAGTTCGACCGGGAACACTGAAGCTTTCTTT. It is translated as CSSTGNTEAFF.

This rearrangement joins TRBV7-2 to TRBJ2-3; 7 bases are a match to TRBD2. CDR1 is SGHTA and CDR2 is FQGNSA in the germline V gene. J lost 5 bases, V lost 1 base, and 12 bases had no gene match. There are 17 residues in the CDR3. CDR3 amino acids: CASSLGSGGVLGDTQYF. CDR3 DNA sequence: TGTGCCAGCAGCTTAGGATCGGGGGGTGTTCTTGGAGATACGCAGTATTTT.

CDR3 DNA sequence: TGTGCCAGCAGGGACCGCGGAGGGTCCTATGGCTACACCTTC. Its translation is CASRDRGGSYGYTF. The chain links TRBV3-1 (or the pseudogene TRBV3-2) to TRBJ1-2, with D unresolved. The V gene's germline CDR1 is LGHDT and CDR2 YNNKEL (reference sequence). The CDR3 contains 14 residues. V lost 6 bases and J 4 bases, leaving 15 bases between the germline ends.

The chain has TRBV7-2 and TRBJ2-1, with 11 bases aligning to TRBD2. This CDR3 spans 17 amino acids. V shed 3 bases, J shed 2 bases, and the junction held 6 bases outside the gene matches. From germline, CDR1 is SGHTA and CDR2 FQGNSA. CDR3 region: CASSFSGGAATYNEQFF. The CDR3 DNA reads as TGTGCCAGCAGCTTTAGCGGGGGGGCCGCCACCTACAATGAGCAGTTCTTC.

The V and J genes are TRBV10-3 and TRBJ2-7; possibly TRBD1 for D (5 bases). Trimming cost V 10 bases and J 2 bases, with 18 bases left between them. The CDR3 extends over 14 amino acids. CDR1 and CDR2 from the germline V gene are ENHRY and SYGVKD. CDR3 in DNA: TGTGCCACCGAGGACAATAAGTATCCCTACGAGCAGTACTTC. Its translation: CATEDNKYPYEQYF.

The rearrangement uses TRBV4-2 and TRBJ1-4; TRBD1 might be the D (5 bases). Trimming took off 4 bases at V and 4 bases at J, with 10 bases between the two ends. The CDR3 covers 14 residues. Looked up from germline, CDR1 is LGHNA and CDR2 is YNFKEQ. In DNA, the CDR3 is TGTGCCAGCAGCCTGGGACGGCTTAATGAAAAACTGTTTTTT. This gives the protein CASSLGRLNEKLFF.